The 7 T cell receptor beta chains given below trace back to one sample, sequenced in a study of T cell repertoires in aging, cancer and after chemotherapy. TCR beta rearrangements were amplified from peripheral blood genomic DNA. TRB rearrangements spanning V, D and J were amplified using mixed TRB-A/B primers. Each CDR3 protein gets one entry after TCRdb re-called the multiplex PCR reads with MiXCR. This table has over a thousand distinct CDR3 sequences, about a fifth appearing once. Sequenced material: blood. The source of these receptors is a human donor with a solid tumor.

This chain joins TRBV5-4 and TRBJ1-2; perhaps TRBD1 as D (6 bases). CDR1 is SGHNT, CDR2 YYREEE, per germline (reference sequence). The ends were cut back, 4 bases at V and 4 bases at J, with 23 bases in the middle. This CDR3 is built from 17 residues. In DNA, the CDR3 is TGTGCCAGCAGCCCTCCTCCGGGACGGGGGGCCGGCTATGGCTACACCTTC. This translates into CASSPPPGRGAGYGYTF. The full variable domain, its missing parts supplied by reference TRBV5-4 and TRBJ1-2, is ETGVTQSPTHLIKTRGQQVTLRCSSQSGHNTVSWYQQALGQGPQFIFQYYREEENGRGNFPPRFSGLQFPNYSSELNVNALELDDSALYLCASSPPPGRGAGYGYTFGSGTRLTVV.

This clonotype is medium-sized by share. The chain carries TRBV7-9 and TRBJ2-3; 13 nucleotides agree with TRBD2. V was pared by 4 bases and J by 4 bases, with 5 bases of the junction left unmatched. Germline values: CDR1 SEHNR, CDR2 FQNEAQ (reference sequence). CDR3 length: 16 residues. The CDR3 spells CASSYGLAGDPDTQYF. CDR3 coding DNA: TGTGCCAGCAGCTACGGACTAGCGGGAGACCCAGATACGCAGTATTTT.

This clonotype was seen a few times. The chain has TRBV7-6 and TRBJ2-3; 12 nucleotides agree with TRBD2. This CDR3 comprises 18 residues. Germline assignment: CDR1 SGHVS and CDR2 FNYEAQ. V was pared by 2 bases and J by 5 bases, with 11 bases of the junction left unmatched. The CDR3 DNA reads TGTGCCAGCAGCTTAACCGGCGCTAGCGGGGGGGCAGGAGATACGCAGTATTTT. It is translated as CASSLTGASGGAGDTQYF.

This chain joins TRBV4-1 and TRBJ1-2; 8 nucleotides agree with TRBD1. Germline V gene sequence: CDR1 MGHRA, CDR2 YSYEKL. This CDR3 is built from 16 residues. Trimming removed 1 base from V and 4 bases from J; junction bases left unmatched: 8. CDR3 sequence (DNA): TGCGCCAGCAGCCAAGGTTTGCAGGGGGCTCGCTATGGCTACACCTTC. It specifies CASSQGLQGARYGYTF.

This clonotype is hyperexpanded (1% or more) in the sample. The chain combines TRBV27 with TRBJ1-2; a weak D match, TRBD1 (5 bases). V was pared by 3 bases and J by 4 bases, with 12 bases between. CDR3 length: 14 residues. Per germline, CDR1 MNHEY and CDR2 SMNVEV (reference sequence). DNA of the CDR3: TGTGCCAGCAGTTTGCATCCGGGGACCTATGGCTACACCTTC. This encodes CASSLHPGTYGYTF.

Only a few counts were recorded for this clonotype. Here the CDR3 DNA reads TGTGCCAGCAGCTTAGTCGTCTTGGGCCCGACGAACGAGCAGTACTTC. This translates into CASSLVVLGPTNEQYF. The rearrangement joins TRBV7-2 to TRBJ2-7; D not resolved. Between the trimmed V and J ends, which lost 1 base and 5 bases, there was a span of 18 bases. The CDR3 totals 16 residues. CDR1 SGHTA and CDR2 FQGNSA come from the germline V gene. The variable domain in full, with the rest retrieved from reference TRBV7-2 and TRBJ2-7, is GAGVSQSPSNKVTEKGKDVELRCDPISGHTALYWYRQSLGQGLEFLIYFQGNSAPDKSGLPSDRFSAERTGGSVSTLTIQRTQQEDSAVYLCASSLVVLGPTNEQYFGPGTRLTVT.

The gene calls are TRBV13 and TRBJ2-7, with 10 positions matching TRBD1. V lost 5 bases and J lost 5; bases outside the gene matches: 6. The germline V gene has CDR1 PRHDT and CDR2 FYEKMQ (reference sequence). CDR3 length equals 14 residues. CDR3 sequence: CASSPGQGGNEQYF. CDR3 DNA sequence: TGTGCCAGCAGCCCTGGACAGGGGGGCAACGAGCAGTACTTC.